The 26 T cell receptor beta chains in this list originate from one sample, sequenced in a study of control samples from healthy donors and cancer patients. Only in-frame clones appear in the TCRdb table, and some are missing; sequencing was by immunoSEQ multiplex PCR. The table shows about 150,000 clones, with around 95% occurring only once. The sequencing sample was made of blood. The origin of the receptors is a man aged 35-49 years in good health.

CDR3 bases: TGCGCCAGCAGCCCGGAAACAGGGGTGAACACTGAAGCTTTCTTT. This translates into CASSPETGVNTEAFF. This sequence joins TRBV5-1 and TRBJ1-1; 7 bases agree with TRBD1. Trimming removed 4 bases from V and 0 bases from J; junction bases left unmatched: 6. This CDR3 contains 15 residues. The germline gives CDR1 SGHRS, CDR2 YFSETQ.

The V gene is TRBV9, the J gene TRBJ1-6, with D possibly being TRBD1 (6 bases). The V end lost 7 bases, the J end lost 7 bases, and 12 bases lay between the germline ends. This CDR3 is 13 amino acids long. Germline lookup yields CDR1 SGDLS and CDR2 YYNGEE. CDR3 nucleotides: TGTGCCAGCTCGACAACAGGGAATTCACCCCTCCACTTT. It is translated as CASSTTGNSPLHF.

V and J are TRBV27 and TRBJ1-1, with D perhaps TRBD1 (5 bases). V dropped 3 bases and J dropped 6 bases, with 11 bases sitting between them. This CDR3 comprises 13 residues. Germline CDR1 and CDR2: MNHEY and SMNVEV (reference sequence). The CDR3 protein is CASSFGRVAEAFF. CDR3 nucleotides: TGTGCCAGCAGTTTTGGCAGGGTCGCTGAAGCTTTCTTT.

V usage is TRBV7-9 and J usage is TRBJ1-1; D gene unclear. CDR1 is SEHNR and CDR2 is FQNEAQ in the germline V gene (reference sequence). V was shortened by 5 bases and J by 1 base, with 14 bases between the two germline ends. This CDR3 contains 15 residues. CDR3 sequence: CASSPLRIGNTEAFF. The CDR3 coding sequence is TGTGCCAGCAGCCCCCTGCGGATCGGGAACACTGAAGCTTTCTTT. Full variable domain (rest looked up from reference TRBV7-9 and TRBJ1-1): DTGVSQNPRHKITKRGQNVTFRCDPISEHNRLYWYRQTLGQGPEFLTYFQNEAQLEKSRLLSDRFSAERPKGSFSTLEIQRTEQGDSAMYLCASSPLRIGNTEAFFGQGTRLTVV.

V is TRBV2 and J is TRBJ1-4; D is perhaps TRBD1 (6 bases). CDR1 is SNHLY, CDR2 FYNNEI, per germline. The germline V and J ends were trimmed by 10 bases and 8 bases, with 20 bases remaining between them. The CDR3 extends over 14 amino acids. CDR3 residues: CATHRTLGGEKLFF. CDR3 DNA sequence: TGTGCCACCCACCGGACCTTAGGGGGGGAAAAACTGTTTTTT.

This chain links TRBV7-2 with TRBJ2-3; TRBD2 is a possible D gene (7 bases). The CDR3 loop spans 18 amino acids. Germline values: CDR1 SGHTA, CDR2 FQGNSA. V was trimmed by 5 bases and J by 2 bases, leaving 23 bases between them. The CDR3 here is CASSGRGGLSGNTDTQYF. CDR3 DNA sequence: TGTGCCAGCAGCGGGAGGGGGGGCCTCAGTGGAAACACAGATACGCAGTATTTT.

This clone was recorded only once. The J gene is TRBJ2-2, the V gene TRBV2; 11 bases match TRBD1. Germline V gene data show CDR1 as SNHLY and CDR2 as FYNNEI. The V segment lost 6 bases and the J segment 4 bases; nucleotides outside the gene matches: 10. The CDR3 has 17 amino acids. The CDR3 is CASRGRDRGLSTGELFF. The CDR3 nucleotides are TGTGCCAGCAGAGGCCGGGACAGGGGGTTAAGCACCGGGGAGCTGTTTTTT.

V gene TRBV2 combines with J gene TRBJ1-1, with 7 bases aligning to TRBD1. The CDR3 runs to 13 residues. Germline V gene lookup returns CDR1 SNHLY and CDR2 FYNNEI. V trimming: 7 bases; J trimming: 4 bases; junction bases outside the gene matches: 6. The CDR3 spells CASTPTGVTEAFF. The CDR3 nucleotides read TGTGCCAGCACCCCAACAGGGGTCACTGAAGCTTTCTTT.

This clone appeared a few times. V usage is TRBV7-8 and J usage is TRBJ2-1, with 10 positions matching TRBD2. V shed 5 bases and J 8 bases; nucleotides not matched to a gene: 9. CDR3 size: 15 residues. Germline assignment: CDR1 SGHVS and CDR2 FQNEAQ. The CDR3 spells CASSGSAGGIDEQFF. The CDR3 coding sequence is TGTGCCAGCAGCGGTTCAGCGGGGGGGATAGATGAGCAGTTCTTC.

The CDR3 sequence: CATSDPTSGGRNEQFF. The CDR3 DNA follows: TGTGCCACCAGTGACCCCACTAGCGGGGGTAGGAATGAGCAGTTCTTC. The chain is built from TRBV24-1 and TRBJ2-1; 11 bases are shared with TRBD2. CDR1 is KGHDR and CDR2 is SFDVKD in the germline V gene. The CDR3 runs 16 residues. V shed 4 bases and J 7 bases; nucleotides not matched to a gene: 8.

The CDR3 DNA reads TGCGCCAGCAGCCAAGATCATGCCTTTGCGGGGGGGAAATACAATGAGCAGTTCTTC. Its protein is CASSQDHAFAGGKYNEQFF. This chain uses TRBV4-3 with TRBJ2-1; 9 bases fit TRBD2. The germline gives CDR1 LGHNA, CDR2 YSLEER. CDR3 length: 19 amino acids. V shed 0 bases and J 4 bases; nucleotides not matched to a gene: 13.

The DNA for the CDR3 is TGTGCCAGCAGTCCCTCCCAGGCGAACTATGGCTACACCTTC. Translated, it gives CASSPSQANYGYTF. V is TRBV27 and J is TRBJ1-2; D gene ambiguous. The CDR3 spans 14 residues. Germline CDR1 is MNHEY and CDR2 is SMNVEV (reference sequence). The V gene lost 5 bases and the J gene lost 2 bases, with 12 bases spanning the gap.

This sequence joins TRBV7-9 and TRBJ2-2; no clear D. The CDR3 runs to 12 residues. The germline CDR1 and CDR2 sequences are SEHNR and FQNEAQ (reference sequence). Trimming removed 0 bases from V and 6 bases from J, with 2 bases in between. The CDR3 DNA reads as TGTGCCAGCAGCTTAGCGGCCGGGGAGCTGTTTTTT. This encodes CASSLAAGELFF.

For the CDR3, the DNA is TGTGCCAGCAGCTTAGTAGGGTTAGGCTACGAGCAGTACTTC. Translated, it gives CASSLVGLGYEQYF. The gene calls are TRBV7-2 and TRBJ2-7, with D uncertain. Germline CDR1 is SGHTA and CDR2 is FQGNSA. Between the trimmed V and J ends, which lost 1 base and 3 bases, there was a span of 10 bases. This CDR3 is 14 amino acids long. Full variable domain (rest looked up from reference TRBV7-2 and TRBJ2-7): GAGVSQSPSNKVTEKGKDVELRCDPISGHTALYWYRQSLGQGLEFLIYFQGNSAPDKSGLPSDRFSAERTGGSVSTLTIQRTQQEDSAVYLCASSLVGLGYEQYFGPGTRLTVT.

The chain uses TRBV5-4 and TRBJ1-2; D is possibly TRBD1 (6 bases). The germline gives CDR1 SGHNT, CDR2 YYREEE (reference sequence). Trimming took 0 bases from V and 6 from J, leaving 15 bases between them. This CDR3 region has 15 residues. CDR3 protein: CASSLGRLQGNGYTF. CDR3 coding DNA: TGTGCCAGCAGCTTGGGAAGGTTACAGGGAAATGGCTACACCTTC.

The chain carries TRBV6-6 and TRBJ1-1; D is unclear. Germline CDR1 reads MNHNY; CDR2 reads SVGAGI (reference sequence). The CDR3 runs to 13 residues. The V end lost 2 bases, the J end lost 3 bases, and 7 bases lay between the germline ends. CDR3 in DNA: TGTGCCAGCAGTTACGAGGGATACACTGAAGCTTTCTTT. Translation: CASSYEGYTEAFF.

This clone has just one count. CDR3: CASSAKQGTANYGYTF. CDR3 nucleotides: TGTGCCAGTAGCGCTAAACAGGGTACGGCTAACTATGGCTACACCTTC. The chain links TRBV19 to TRBJ1-2, with a possible D match to TRBD1 (6 bases). The CDR3 contains 16 residues. V was clipped by 6 bases and J by 0 bases, with 17 bases between them. The germline CDR1 and CDR2 sequences are LNHDA and SQIVND (reference sequence). Full variable domain (missing parts from reference TRBV19 and TRBJ1-2): DGGITQSPKYLFRKEGQNVTLSCEQNLNHDAMYWYRQDPGQGLRLIYYSQIVNDFQKGDIAEGYSVSREKKESFPLTVTSAQKNPTAFYLCASSAKQGTANYGYTFGSGTRLTVV.

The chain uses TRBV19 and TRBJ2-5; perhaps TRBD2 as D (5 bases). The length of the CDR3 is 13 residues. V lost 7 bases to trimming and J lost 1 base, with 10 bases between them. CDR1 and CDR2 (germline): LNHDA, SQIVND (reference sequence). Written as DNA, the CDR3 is TGTGCCAGTATTGGAGGACTCCAAGAGACCCAGTACTTC. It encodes CASIGGLQETQYF.

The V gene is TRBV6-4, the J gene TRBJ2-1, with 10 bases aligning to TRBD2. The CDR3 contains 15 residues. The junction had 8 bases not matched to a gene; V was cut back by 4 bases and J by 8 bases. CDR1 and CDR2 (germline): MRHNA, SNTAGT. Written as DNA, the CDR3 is TGTGCCAGCAGTGTGGCAGCGGGGGGGCCGGATGAGCAGTTCTTC. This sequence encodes CASSVAAGGPDEQFF.

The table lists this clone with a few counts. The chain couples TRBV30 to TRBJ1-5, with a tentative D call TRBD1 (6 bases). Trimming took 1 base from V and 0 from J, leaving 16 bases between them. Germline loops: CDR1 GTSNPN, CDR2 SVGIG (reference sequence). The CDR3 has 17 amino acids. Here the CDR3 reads CAWSAGTNSFSNQPQHF. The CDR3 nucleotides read TGTGCCTGGAGTGCAGGGACAAACTCCTTTAGCAATCAGCCCCAGCATTTT.

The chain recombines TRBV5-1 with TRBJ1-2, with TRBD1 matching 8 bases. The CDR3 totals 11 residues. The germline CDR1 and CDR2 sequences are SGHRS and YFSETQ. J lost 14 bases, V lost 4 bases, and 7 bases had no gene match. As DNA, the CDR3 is TGCGCCAGCAGCGCAGGGGGCAGCACAACCTTC. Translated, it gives CASSAGGSTTF. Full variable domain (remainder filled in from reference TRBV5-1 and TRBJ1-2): KAGVTQTPRYLIKTRGQQVTLSCSPISGHRSVSWYQQTPGQGLQFLFEYFSETQRNKGNFPGRFSGRQFSNSRSEMNVSTLELGDSALYLCASSAGGSTTFGSGTRLTVV.

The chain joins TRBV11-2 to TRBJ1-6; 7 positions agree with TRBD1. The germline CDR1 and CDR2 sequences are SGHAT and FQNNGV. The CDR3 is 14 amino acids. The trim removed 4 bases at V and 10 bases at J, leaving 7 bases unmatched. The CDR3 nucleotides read TGTGCCAGCAGCTCAAACAGGGGAGGATCACCCCTCCACTTT. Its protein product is CASSSNRGGSPLHF.

Written as DNA, the CDR3 is TGTGCCTGGAGTCCCGGGACAGGGGACTCTGCTTTCTTT. It specifies CAWSPGTGDSAFF. The chain links TRBV30 to TRBJ1-1, with TRBD1 matching over 10 bases. CDR3 length: 13 residues. The V gene end was trimmed by 2 bases and the J gene end by 11 bases; junction bases not matched to a gene: 8. From germline, CDR1 is GTSNPN and CDR2 SVGIG (reference sequence).

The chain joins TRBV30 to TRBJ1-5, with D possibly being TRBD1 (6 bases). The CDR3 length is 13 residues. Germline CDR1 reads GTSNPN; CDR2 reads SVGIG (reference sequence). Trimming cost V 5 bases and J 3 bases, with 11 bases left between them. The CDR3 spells CAWDDRTNQPQHF. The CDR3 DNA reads TGTGCCTGGGATGACAGGACCAATCAGCCCCAGCATTTT. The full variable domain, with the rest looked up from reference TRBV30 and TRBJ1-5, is SQTIHQWPATLVQPVGSPLSLECTVEGTSNPNLYWYRQAAGRGLQLLFYSVGIGQISSEVPQNLSASRPQDRQFILSSKKLLLSDSGFYLCAWDDRTNQPQHFGDGTRLSIL.

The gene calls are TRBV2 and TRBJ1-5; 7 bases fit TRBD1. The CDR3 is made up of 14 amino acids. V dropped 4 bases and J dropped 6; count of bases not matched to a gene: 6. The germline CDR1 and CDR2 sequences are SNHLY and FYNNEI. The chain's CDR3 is CASSAGRGSQPQHF. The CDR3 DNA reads TGTGCCAGCAGTGCGGGCAGGGGGTCTCAGCCCCAGCATTTT.

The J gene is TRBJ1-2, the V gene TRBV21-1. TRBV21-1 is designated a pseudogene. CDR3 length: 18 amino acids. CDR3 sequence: CASTKIQPSCRGDYGYTF. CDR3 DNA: TGTGCCAGCACCAAGATCCAACCCTCGTGCCGGGGGGACTATGGCTACACCTTC.